Listed below are T cell receptor beta chains from one sample, sequenced in a study of blood T cells in healthy people across ages. TCRdb re-called the 5' RACE reads with MiXCR, one entry per CDR3 protein. The table shows 1 million or so distinct CDR3 sequences, with around 45% occurring only once. The sample taken for sequencing was blood. The receptors were sampled from a woman aged 60 to 75 in good health. Each CDR3 is given with its conserved first and last residue. The D gene is left open where the match is weak. Expanded clones are given a class, and other clones once, few, many or no size at all.

CDR3: CASSLGLPPHRYTF
DNA: TGTGCCAGCAGTTTGGGACTTCCGCCCCATCGCTACACCTTC
J: TRBJ1-2
D: .
V: TRBV27
size: .

CDR3: CASQTTGTTNYGYTF
DNA: TGCGCCAGTCAGACGACCGGGACAACTAACTATGGCTACACCTTC
J: TRBJ1-2
D: .
V: TRBV5-1
size: .

CDR3: CASSLGPGAVAQFF
DNA: TGTGCCAGCAGCTTAGGGCCAGGGGCGGTGGCGCAGTTCTTC
J: TRBJ2-1
D: .
V: TRBV7-7
size: few

CDR3: CASSLEKRGVTTDTQYF
DNA: TGCGCCAGCAGCTTGGAGAAGCGGGGGGTAACCACAGATACGCAGTATTTT
J: TRBJ2-3
D: TRBD2
V: TRBV5-1
size: .

CDR3: CASSLHRSTNEKLFF
DNA: TGTGCCAGCAGCCTACACAGGTCAACTAATGAAAAACTGTTTTTT
J: TRBJ1-4
D: .
V: TRBV4-2
size: .

CDR3: CATSAGQGRTDTQYF
DNA: TGTGCCACCAGTGCGGGACAGGGGCGCACAGATACGCAGTATTTT
J: TRBJ2-3
D: TRBD1
V: TRBV24-1
size: .

CDR3: CASIPQGAPYEQYF
DNA: TGTGCCAGCATCCCCCAGGGGGCGCCTTACGAGCAGTACTTC
J: TRBJ2-7
D: TRBD1
V: TRBV28
size: .

CDR3: CASSVAAGAAYEQYF
DNA: TGTGCCAGCAGCGTAGCGGCAGGGGCAGCCTACGAGCAGTACTTC
J: TRBJ2-7
D: .
V: TRBV9
size: few

CDR3: CASSQLGAQETQYF
DNA: TGTGCCAGCAGTCAACTAGGAGCCCAAGAGACCCAGTACTTC
J: TRBJ2-5
D: .
V: TRBV6-6
size: few

CDR3: CSARAASGPGGTYEQYF
DNA: TGCAGTGCTAGAGCGGCATCAGGACCGGGCGGCACCTACGAGCAGTACTTC
J: TRBJ2-7
D: .
V: TRBV20-1
size: few

CDR3: CASSQRAGNTGELFF
DNA: TGTGCCAGCAGCCAACGTGCAGGCAACACCGGGGAGCTGTTTTTT
J: TRBJ2-2
D: .
V: TRBV3-1
size: few

CDR3: CASSHGSSYEQYF
DNA: TGTGCCAGCAGCCATGGAAGCTCCTACGAGCAGTACTTC
J: TRBJ2-7
D: .
V: TRBV14
size: few

CDR3: CATSGDRGSSYNSPLHF
DNA: TGTGCCACCAGCGGTGACAGGGGGAGCTCCTATAATTCACCCCTCCACTTT
J: TRBJ1-6
D: TRBD1
V: TRBV15
size: few

CDR3: CASSLFMASGVTYNEQFF
DNA: TGTGCCAGCAGCTTGTTCATGGCCAGCGGGGTTACCTACAATGAGCAGTTCTTC
J: TRBJ2-1
D: TRBD2
V: TRBV5-5
size: .

CDR3: CASSSGTGGDGYTF
DNA: TGTGCCAGCAGCTCTGGGACAGGGGGCGATGGCTACACCTTC
J: TRBJ1-2
D: TRBD1
V: TRBV7-8
size: .

CDR3: CASGLVPLTRAGAAYNEQFF
DNA: TGTGCTAGTGGTTTGGTTCCACTCACTAGAGCGGGAGCGGCCTACAATGAGCAGTTCTTC
J: TRBJ2-1
D: TRBD2
V: TRBV12-5
size: .

CDR3: CVSSPPPGNEQYF
DNA: TGTGTCAGCTCACCACCACCGGGGAACGAGCAGTACTTC
J: TRBJ2-7
D: .
V: TRBV18
size: .

CDR3: CSAIRDRGNSYEQYF
DNA: TGCAGTGCTATCCGGGACAGGGGTAATTCCTACGAGCAGTACTTC
J: TRBJ2-7
D: TRBD1
V: TRBV20-1
size: .

CDR3: CASSDGDREETQYF
DNA: TGTGCCAGCAGTGATGGGGACAGGGAAGAGACCCAGTACTTC
J: TRBJ2-5
D: TRBD1
V: TRBV6-2/TRBV6-3
size: .

CDR3: CSARYLVAAYEQYF
DNA: TGCAGTGCTAGATACCTAGTGGCAGCCTACGAGCAGTACTTC
J: TRBJ2-7
D: .
V: TRBV20-1
size: .

CDR3: CASSLAARSNEKLFF
DNA: TGTGCCAGCAGTTTGGCCGCCAGATCTAATGAAAAACTGTTTTTT
J: TRBJ1-4
D: .
V: TRBV28
size: .

CDR3: CAIRPARAGETQYF
DNA: TGTGCCATCCGTCCGGCGAGGGCCGGCGAGACCCAGTACTTC
J: TRBJ2-5
D: .
V: TRBV10-3
size: few

CDR3: CASSQGASGKGETQYF
DNA: TGTGCCAGCAGCCAGGGGGCTAGCGGAAAAGGGGAGACCCAGTACTTC
J: TRBJ2-5
D: .
V: TRBV7-7
size: .

CDR3: CASSQGLAGVVHEQYF
DNA: TGTGCCAGCAGCCAAGGACTAGCGGGAGTAGTCCACGAGCAGTACTTC
J: TRBJ2-7
D: TRBD2
V: TRBV3-1
size: once

CDR3: CAWSVPGAIYEQYF
DNA: TGTGCCTGGAGTGTACCGGGGGCGATTTACGAGCAGTACTTC
J: TRBJ2-7
D: .
V: TRBV30
size: .

CDR3: CATSRAENIQYF
DNA: TGTGCCACCAGCAGAGCTGAGAACATTCAGTACTTC
J: TRBJ2-4
D: .
V: TRBV15
size: .

CDR3: CASRITAYNERFF
DNA: TGTGCCAGCAGAATAACGGCCTACAATGAGCGGTTCTTC
J: TRBJ2-1
D: .
V: TRBV27
size: .

CDR3: CASSVQGDQPQHF
DNA: TGTGCCAGCAGCGTACAGGGGGATCAGCCCCAGCATTTT
J: TRBJ1-5
D: TRBD1
V: TRBV9
size: few

CDR3: CAISESITGGDVSNQPQHF
DNA: TGTGCCATCAGTGAGTCGATTACGGGGGGGGATGTTAGCAATCAGCCCCAGCATTTT
J: TRBJ1-5
D: .
V: TRBV10-3
size: .

CDR3: CASSTSQGHTGELFF
DNA: TGTGCCAGCAGCACCTCCCAGGGGCACACCGGGGAGCTGTTTTTT
J: TRBJ2-2
D: .
V: TRBV6-6
size: .

CDR3: CASSPLIRQANEKLFF
DNA: TGTGCCAGCTCACCACTTATCCGACAGGCTAATGAAAAACTGTTTTTT
J: TRBJ1-4
D: .
V: TRBV18
size: .

CDR3: CASSSAWGANIGNEQFF
DNA: TGTGCCAGCAGTTCAGCTTGGGGGGCCAATATAGGCAATGAGCAGTTCTTC
J: TRBJ2-1
D: .
V: TRBV28
size: .

CDR3: CASSDGGRGTSGTDTQYF
DNA: TGTGCCAGCAGTGACGGGGGAAGGGGAACTAGCGGGACAGATACGCAGTATTTT
J: TRBJ2-3
D: TRBD2
V: TRBV6-1
size: .

CDR3: CASREGGGGRRRETQYF
DNA: TGTGCCAGCAGGGAAGGGGGGGGCGGGAGACGTAGAGAGACCCAGTACTTC
J: TRBJ2-5
D: .
V: TRBV6-1
size: once

CDR3: CASSNRDIPYEQYF
DNA: TGTGCCAGCAGCAACCGGGACATACCCTACGAGCAGTACTTC
J: TRBJ2-7
D: .
V: TRBV7-9
size: .

CDR3: CASSLAAQGLASSNEQYF
DNA: TGTGCCAGCAGCTTAGCCGCGCAGGGACTAGCTTCGTCCAATGAGCAGTACTTC
J: TRBJ2-5
D: TRBD2
V: TRBV7-6
size: few

CDR3: CASSLRSGPYSFYEQYF
DNA: TGTGCCAGCAGCCTGAGGAGTGGTCCTTACTCTTTTTACGAGCAGTACTTC
J: TRBJ2-7
D: .
V: TRBV7-9
size: .

CDR3: CASSLASRSSYEQYF
DNA: TGTGCCAGCAGCTTAGCTAGCAGAAGCTCCTACGAGCAGTACTTC
J: TRBJ2-7
D: .
V: TRBV7-2
size: .

CDR3: CSATSGFNGELFF
DNA: TGCAGTGCTACTTCCGGGTTTAACGGGGAGCTGTTTTTT
J: TRBJ2-2
D: .
V: TRBV20-1
size: .

CDR3: CATSGGTQDSTDTQYF
DNA: TGTGCCACCAGCGGGGGGACACAGGATAGCACAGATACGCAGTATTTT
J: TRBJ2-3
D: .
V: TRBV24-1
size: .

CDR3: CASSLRARGETQYF
DNA: TGTGCCAGCAGCTTAAGGGCCAGAGGAGAGACCCAGTACTTC
J: TRBJ2-5
D: .
V: TRBV7-9
size: .

CDR3: CASSYVAGGPPGEQFF
DNA: TGTGCCAGCAGTTACGTAGCGGGAGGGCCCCCGGGTGAGCAGTTCTTC
J: TRBJ2-1
D: TRBD2
V: TRBV7-9
size: few

CDR3: CASSLAFGNEQFF
DNA: TGCGCCAGCAGCTTGGCCTTCGGCAATGAGCAGTTCTTC
J: TRBJ2-1
D: .
V: TRBV5-1
size: .

CDR3: CATSKDRVYEQYF
DNA: TGTGCCACCAGCAAGGACAGGGTCTACGAGCAGTACTTC
J: TRBJ2-7
D: TRBD1
V: TRBV15
size: .

CDR3: CASSLAGGLNEQYF
DNA: TGTGCCAGCAGCTTAGCGGGAGGTTTGAATGAGCAGTACTTC
J: TRBJ2-5
D: TRBD2
V: TRBV11-2
size: .

CDR3: CASSPPPGTSADTQYF
DNA: TGTGCCAGCAGCCCCCCCCCCGGGACAAGCGCAGATACGCAGTATTTT
J: TRBJ2-3
D: .
V: TRBV11-2
size: .

CDR3: CASRDRTGGYYEQYF
DNA: TGTGCCAGCAGGGATCGGACAGGGGGATACTACGAGCAGTACTTC
J: TRBJ2-7
D: TRBD1
V: TRBV6-5
size: .

CDR3: CASSQGPRGGRHEQFF
DNA: TGTGCCAGCAGCCAAGGCCCTCGGGGCGGGAGACATGAGCAGTTCTTC
J: TRBJ2-1
D: TRBD2
V: TRBV3-1
size: .

CDR3: CASSLGGWEKLFF
DNA: TGTGCCAGCAGCTTAGGCGGGTGGGAAAAACTGTTTTTT
J: TRBJ1-4
D: .
V: TRBV7-2
size: once

CDR3: CAISRTTTQETQYF
DNA: TGTGCCATCAGCCGTACCACTACCCAAGAGACCCAGTACTTC
J: TRBJ2-5
D: .
V: TRBV10-3
size: .

CDR3: CASSGPGQGNEQYF
DNA: TGCGCCAGCAGCGGGCCGGGACAGGGCAATGAGCAGTACTTC
J: TRBJ2-5
D: TRBD1
V: TRBV5-1
size: once

CDR3: CASSPGQGRSRQETQYF
DNA: TGTGCCAGCAGTCCAGGACAGGGGAGGTCGAGACAAGAGACCCAGTACTTC
J: TRBJ2-5
D: TRBD1
V: TRBV25-1
size: .

CDR3: CASSGRTGTGANVLTF
DNA: TGTGCCAGCAGCGGACGAACAGGGACTGGGGCCAACGTCCTGACTTTC
J: TRBJ2-6
D: .
V: TRBV9
size: few

CDR3: CSVERFQEQGSYEQYF
DNA: TGCAGCGTTGAGAGGTTCCAAGAACAGGGCTCCTACGAGCAGTACTTC
J: TRBJ2-7
D: .
V: TRBV29-1
size: .